This T cell receptor beta chain originates from a study of shared clonotypes between healthy human individuals. Trimming left V 1 base short and J 4 bases short, with 11 bases between. CDR1 and CDR2 (germline): LGHNA, YSLEER. This CDR3 region has 15 residues. CD45RO-negative, CCR7-positively selected cells formed the naive CD8 fraction, excluding terminally differentiated effector memory CD45RA+ cells. The donors were all Caucasian adults (living in Nashville, Tennessee). The protocol was immunoSEQ multiplex PCR, while the TCRdb copy is restricted to in-frame clones and leaves out a portion. The table shows over 2 million clones, with approximately 94% occurring only once. This clone appeared a single time.

The sample was naive CD8+ T cells sorted from blood. This chain joins TRBV4-3 and TRBJ2-1, with a tentative D call TRBD1 (6 bases). The receptor was derived from a man between 18 and 35 years old in good health. DNA for the CDR3: TGCGCCAGCAGCCAAGTATGGACAGCGTACAATGAGCAGTTCTTC. It yields the protein CASSQVWTAYNEQFF.